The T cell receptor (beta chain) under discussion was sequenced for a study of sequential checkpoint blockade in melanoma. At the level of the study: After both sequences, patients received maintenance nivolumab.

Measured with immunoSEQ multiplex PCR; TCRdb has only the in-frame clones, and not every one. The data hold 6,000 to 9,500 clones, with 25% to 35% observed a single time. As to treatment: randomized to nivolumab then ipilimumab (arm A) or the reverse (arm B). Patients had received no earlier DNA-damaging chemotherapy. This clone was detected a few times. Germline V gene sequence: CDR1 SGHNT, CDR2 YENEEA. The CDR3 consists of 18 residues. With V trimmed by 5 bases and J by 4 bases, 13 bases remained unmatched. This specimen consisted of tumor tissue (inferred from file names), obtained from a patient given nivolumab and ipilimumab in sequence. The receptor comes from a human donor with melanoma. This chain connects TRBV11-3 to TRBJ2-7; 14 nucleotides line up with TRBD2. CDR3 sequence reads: CASSHQTSGGALRYEQYF. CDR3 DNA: TGTGCCAGCAGCCACCAGACTAGCGGGGGGGCCCTTAGGTACGAGCAGTACTTC.